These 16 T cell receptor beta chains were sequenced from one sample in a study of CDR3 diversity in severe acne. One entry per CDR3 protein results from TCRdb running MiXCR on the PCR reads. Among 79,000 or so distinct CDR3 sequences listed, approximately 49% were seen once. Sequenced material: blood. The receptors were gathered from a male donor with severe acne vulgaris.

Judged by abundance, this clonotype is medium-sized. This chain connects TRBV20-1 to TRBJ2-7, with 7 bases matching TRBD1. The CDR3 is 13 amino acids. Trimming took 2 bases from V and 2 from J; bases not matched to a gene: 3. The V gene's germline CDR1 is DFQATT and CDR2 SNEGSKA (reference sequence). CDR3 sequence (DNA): TGCAGTGCTAGACTTGACAGGGCCTACGAGCAGTACTTC. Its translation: CSARLDRAYEQYF.

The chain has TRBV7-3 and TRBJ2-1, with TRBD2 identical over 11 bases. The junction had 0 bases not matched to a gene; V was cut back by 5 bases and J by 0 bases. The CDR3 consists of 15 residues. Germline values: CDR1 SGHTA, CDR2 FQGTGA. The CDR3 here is CASSGTSGSYNEQFF. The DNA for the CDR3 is TGTGCCAGCAGCGGGACTAGCGGCTCCTACAATGAGCAGTTCTTC.

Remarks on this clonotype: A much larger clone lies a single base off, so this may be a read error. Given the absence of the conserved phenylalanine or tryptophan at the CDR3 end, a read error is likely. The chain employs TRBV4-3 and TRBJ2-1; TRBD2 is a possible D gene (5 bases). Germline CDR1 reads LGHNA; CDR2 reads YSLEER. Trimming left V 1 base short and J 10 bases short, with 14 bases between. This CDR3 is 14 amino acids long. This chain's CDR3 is CASSQVALAGEQFL. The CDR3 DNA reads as TGCGCCAGCAGCCAAGTGGCCCTAGCTGGCGAGCAGTTCCTC.

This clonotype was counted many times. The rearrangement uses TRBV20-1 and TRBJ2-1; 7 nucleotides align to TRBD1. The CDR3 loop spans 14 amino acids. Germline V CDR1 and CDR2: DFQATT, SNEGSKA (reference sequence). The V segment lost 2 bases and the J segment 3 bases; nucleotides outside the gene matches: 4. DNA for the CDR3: TGCAGTGCTAGAAAGGGGGCTTACTACAATGAGCAGTTCTTC. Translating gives CSARKGAYYNEQFF.

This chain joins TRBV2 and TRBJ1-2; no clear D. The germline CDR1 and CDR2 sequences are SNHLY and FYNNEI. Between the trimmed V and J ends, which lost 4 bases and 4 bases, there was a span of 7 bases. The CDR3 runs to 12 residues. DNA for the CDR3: TGTGCCAGCAGTGCACAGCCCTATGGCTACACCTTC. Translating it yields CASSAQPYGYTF.

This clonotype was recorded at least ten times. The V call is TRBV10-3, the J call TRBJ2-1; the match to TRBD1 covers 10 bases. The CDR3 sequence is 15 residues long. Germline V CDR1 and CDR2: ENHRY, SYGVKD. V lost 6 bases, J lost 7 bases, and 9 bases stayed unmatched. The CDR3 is CAIRSTGTGVNEQFF. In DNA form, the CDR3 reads TGTGCCATCAGGAGCACCGGGACAGGGGTTAATGAGCAGTTCTTC.

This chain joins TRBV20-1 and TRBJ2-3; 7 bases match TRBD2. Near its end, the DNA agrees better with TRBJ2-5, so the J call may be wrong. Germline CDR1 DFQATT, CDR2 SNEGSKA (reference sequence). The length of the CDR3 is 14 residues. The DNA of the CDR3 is TGCGGCATAAGTAGCGGGCTCCTCATGGAGACCCAGTACTTC. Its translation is CGISSGLLMETQYF.

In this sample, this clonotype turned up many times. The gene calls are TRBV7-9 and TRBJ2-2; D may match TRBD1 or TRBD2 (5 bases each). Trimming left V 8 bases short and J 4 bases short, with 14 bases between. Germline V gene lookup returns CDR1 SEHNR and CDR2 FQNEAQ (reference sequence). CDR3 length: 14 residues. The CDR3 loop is CASLMGVGTGELFF. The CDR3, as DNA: TGTGCCAGCCTAATGGGGGTCGGCACCGGGGAGCTGTTTTTT. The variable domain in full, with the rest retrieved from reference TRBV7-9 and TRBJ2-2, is DTGVSQNPRHKITKRGQNVTFRCDPISEHNRLYWYRQTLGQGPEFLTYFQNEAQLEKSRLLSDRFSAERPKGSFSTLEIQRTEQGDSAMYLCASLMGVGTGELFFGEGSRLTVL.

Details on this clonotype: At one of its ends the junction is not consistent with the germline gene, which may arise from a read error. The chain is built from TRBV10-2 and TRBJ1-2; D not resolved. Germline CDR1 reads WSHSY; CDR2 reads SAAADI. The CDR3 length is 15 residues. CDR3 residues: CASRKDTAGSYGYTF. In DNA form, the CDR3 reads TGTGCCAGCAGGAAAGACACGGCCGGTAGCTATGGCTACACCTTC.

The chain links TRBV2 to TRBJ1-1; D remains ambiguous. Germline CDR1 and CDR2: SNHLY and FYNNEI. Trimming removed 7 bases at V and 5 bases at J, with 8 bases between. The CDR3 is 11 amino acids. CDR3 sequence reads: CASKGATEAFF. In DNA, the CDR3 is TGTGCCAGCAAGGGAGCAACTGAAGCTTTCTTT.

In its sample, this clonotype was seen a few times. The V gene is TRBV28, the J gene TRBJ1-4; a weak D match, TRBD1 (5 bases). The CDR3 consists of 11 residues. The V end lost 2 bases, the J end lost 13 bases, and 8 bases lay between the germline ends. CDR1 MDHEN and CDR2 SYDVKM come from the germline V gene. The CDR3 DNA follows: TGTGCCAGCAGTTTACAGGGACTACTGTTTTTT. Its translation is CASSLQGLLFF.

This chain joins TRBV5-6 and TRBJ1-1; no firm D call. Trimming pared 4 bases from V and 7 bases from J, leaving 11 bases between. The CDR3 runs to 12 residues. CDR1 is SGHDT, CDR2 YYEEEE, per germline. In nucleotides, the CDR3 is TGTGCCAGCAGCCCGGGAGATAGTGAAGCTTTCTTT. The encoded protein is CASSPGDSEAFF. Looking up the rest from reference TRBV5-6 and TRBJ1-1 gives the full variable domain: DAGVTQSPTHLIKTRGQQVTLRCSPKSGHDTVSWYQQALGQGPQFIFQYYEEEERQRGNFPDRFSGHQFPNYSSELNVNALLLGDSALYLCASSPGDSEAFFGQGTRLTVV.

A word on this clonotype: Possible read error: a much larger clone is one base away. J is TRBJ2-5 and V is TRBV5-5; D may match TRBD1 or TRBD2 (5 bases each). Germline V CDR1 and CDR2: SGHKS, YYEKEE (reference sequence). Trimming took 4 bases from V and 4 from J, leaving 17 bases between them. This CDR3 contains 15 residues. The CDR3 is CASSLDGANRETQYF. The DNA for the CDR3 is TGTGCCAGCAGCCTCGACGGGGCCAACCGAGAGACCCAGTACTTC.

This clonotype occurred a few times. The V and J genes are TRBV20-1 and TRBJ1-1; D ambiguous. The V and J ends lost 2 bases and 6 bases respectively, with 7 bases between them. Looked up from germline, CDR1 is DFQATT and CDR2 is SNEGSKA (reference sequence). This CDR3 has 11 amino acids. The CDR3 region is CSARTGSEAFF. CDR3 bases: TGCAGTGCTAGAACCGGATCTGAAGCTTTCTTT.

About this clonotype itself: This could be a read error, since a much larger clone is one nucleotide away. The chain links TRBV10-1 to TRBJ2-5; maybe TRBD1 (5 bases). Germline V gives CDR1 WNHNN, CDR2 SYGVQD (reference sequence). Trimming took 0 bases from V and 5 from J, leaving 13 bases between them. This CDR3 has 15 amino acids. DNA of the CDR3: TGCGCCAGCAGTGAGTCGGTAGGGGCAGGGGAGACCCAGTACTTC. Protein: CASSESVGAGETQYF.

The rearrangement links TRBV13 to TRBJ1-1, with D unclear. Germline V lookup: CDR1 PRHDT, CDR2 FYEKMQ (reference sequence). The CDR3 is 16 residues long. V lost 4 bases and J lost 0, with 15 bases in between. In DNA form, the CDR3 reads TGTGCCAGCAGCTCGCCCTTCGAGATCTTGAACACTGAAGCTTTCTTT. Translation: CASSSPFEILNTEAFF. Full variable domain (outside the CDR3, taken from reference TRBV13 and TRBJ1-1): AAGVIQSPRHLIKEKRETATLKCYPIPRHDTVYWYQQGPGQDPQFLISFYEKMQSDKGSIPDRFSAQQFSDYHSELNMSSLELGDSALYFCASSSPFEILNTEAFFGQGTRLTVV.